This T cell receptor (beta chain) was found in a study of blood T cell repertoires in COVID-19. This CDR3 spans 16 amino acids. CDR1 SGHRS and CDR2 YFSETQ come from the germline V gene. The V and J ends lost 0 bases and 2 bases, in that order; junction bases with no gene match: 4. Method: immunoSEQ multiplex PCR; TCRdb's copy keeps in-frame clones and lacks some. The sample carries 150,000 to 200,000 clones, around 85% recorded once. The TCR was taken from a man in his 60s with active or convalescent COVID-19. Sequencing used peripheral blood. The chain couples TRBV5-1 to TRBJ2-1; 8 bases map to TRBD2. DNA of the CDR3: TGCGCCAGCAGCTTGGGAGCGGGAGTACCCTACAATGAGCAGTTCTTC. As protein: CASSLGAGVPYNEQFF.